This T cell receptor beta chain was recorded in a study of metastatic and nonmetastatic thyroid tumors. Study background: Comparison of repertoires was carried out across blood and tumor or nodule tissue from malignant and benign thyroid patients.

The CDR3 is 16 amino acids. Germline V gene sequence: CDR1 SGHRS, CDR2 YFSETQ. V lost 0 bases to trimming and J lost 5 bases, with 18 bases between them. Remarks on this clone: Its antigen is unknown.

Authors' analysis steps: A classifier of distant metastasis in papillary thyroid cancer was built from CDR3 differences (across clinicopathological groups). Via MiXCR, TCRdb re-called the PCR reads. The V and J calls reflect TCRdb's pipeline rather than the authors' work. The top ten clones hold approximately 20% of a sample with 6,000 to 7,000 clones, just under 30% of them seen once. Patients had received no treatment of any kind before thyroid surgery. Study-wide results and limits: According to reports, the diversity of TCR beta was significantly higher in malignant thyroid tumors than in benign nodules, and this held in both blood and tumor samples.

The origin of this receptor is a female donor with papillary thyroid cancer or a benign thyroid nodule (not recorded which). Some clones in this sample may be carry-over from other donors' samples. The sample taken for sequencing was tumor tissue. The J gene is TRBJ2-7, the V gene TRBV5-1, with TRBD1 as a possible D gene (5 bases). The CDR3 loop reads CASSLEQGVRSDEQYF. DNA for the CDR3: TGCGCCAGCAGCTTGGAGCAAGGGGTCCGGAGCGACGAGCAGTACTTC.